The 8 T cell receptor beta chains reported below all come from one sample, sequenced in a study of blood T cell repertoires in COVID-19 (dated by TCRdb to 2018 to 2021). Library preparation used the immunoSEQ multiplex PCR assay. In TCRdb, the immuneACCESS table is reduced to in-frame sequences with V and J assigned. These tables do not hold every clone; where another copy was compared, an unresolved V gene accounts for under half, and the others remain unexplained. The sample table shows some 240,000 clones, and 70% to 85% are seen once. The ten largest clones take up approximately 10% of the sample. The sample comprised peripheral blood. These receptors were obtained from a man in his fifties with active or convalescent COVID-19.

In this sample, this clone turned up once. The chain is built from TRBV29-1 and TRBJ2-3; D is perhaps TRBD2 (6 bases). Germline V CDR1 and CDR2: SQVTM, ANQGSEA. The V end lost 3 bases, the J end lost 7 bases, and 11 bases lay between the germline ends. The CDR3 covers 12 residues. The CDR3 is CSVDLRDYTQYF. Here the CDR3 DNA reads TGCAGCGTTGACCTCCGGGACTATACGCAGTATTTT.

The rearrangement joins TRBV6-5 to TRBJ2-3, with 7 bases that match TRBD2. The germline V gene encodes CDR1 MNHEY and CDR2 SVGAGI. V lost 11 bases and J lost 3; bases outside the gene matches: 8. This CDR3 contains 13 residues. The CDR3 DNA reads TGTGCCCCACGGCGGGGGTGGACAGATACGCAGTATTTT. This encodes CAPRRGWTDTQYF.

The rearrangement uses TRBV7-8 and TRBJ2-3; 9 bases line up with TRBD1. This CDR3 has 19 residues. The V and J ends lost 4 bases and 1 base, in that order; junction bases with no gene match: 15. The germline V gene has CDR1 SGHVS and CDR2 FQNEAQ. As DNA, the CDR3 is TGTGCCAGCAGCTCCATAGAGAGGCCCCGGGACAGGGGCACAGATACGCAGTATTTT. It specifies CASSSIERPRDRGTDTQYF.

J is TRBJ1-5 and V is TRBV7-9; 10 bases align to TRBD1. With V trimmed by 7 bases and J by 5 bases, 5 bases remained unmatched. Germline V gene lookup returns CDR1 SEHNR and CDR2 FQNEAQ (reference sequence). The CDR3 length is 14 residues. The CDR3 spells CASTGTGVHQPQHF. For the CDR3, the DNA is TGTGCCAGCACCGGGACAGGGGTCCATCAGCCCCAGCATTTT.

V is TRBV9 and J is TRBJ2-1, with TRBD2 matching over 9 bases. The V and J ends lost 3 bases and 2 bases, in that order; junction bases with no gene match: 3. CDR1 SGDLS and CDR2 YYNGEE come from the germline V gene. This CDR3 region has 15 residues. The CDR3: CASSASGNPYNEQFF. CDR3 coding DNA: TGTGCCAGCAGCGCTAGCGGGAACCCCTACAATGAGCAGTTCTTC.

The CDR3 DNA sequence: TGTGCCTTTCGGGGGACTAGCCAGGGAGATACGCAGTATTTT. Translating it yields CAFRGTSQGDTQYF. The chain couples TRBV10-3 to TRBJ2-3; TRBD2 matches at 9 bases. V dropped 11 bases and J dropped 5; count of bases not matched to a gene: 11. The CDR3 loop spans 14 amino acids. The V gene's germline CDR1 is ENHRY and CDR2 SYGVKD.

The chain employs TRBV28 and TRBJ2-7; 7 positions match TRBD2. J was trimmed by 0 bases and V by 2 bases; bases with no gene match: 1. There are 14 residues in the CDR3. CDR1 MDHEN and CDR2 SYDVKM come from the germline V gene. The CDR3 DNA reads TGTGCCAGCAGTTTAACGGGGGGCTCCTACGAGCAGTACGTC. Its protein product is CASSLTGGSYEQYV.

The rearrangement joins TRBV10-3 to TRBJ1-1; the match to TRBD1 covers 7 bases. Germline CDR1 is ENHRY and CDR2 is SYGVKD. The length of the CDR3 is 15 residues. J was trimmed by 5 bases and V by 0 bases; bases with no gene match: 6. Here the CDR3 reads CAISESEGAGTEAFF. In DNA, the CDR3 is TGTGCCATCAGTGAGTCGGAGGGGGCTGGTACTGAAGCTTTCTTT.